These T cell receptor beta chains were read from a single sample in a study of shared clonotypes between healthy human individuals. TCRdb's table, derived via immunoSEQ multiplex PCR, lists solely in-frame clones and lacks some. The table lists 2 million to 3 million clones, approximately 93% of them singletons, with approximately 0.35% in the top ten. The sequencing sample was made of naive CD4+ T cells from PBMCs. The receptors shown here come from a man aged 18 to 35 in good health. Some clones in this sample may be carry-over from other donors' samples. CDR3s include the opening cysteine and the closing phenylalanine or tryptophan. D genes are given only for firm matches.

d_call	j_call	v_call	cdr3_nt	cdr3_aa
-	TRBJ2-2	TRBV28	TGTGCCAGCAGTTTAAGGACTGGGGGATCCGGGGAGCTGTTTTTT	CASSLRTGGSGELFF
TRBD2	TRBJ2-3	TRBV14	TGTGCCAGCAGTAGCGGGGGCGACCCTAGGGATACGCAGTATTTT	CASSSGGDPRDTQYF
TRBD1	TRBJ1-2	TRBV29-1	TGCAGCGTCGGGGACAGGGGCTATGGCTACACCTTC	CSVGDRGYGYTF
-	TRBJ2-7	TRBV5-6	TGTGCCAGCAGCGGATCTAGCCCCTACGAGCAGTACTTC	CASSGSSPYEQYF
-	TRBJ2-1	TRBV5-1	TGCGCCAGCAGCCCACTAGCAGGCTCCTACAATGAGCAGTTCTTC	CASSPLAGSYNEQFF
-	TRBJ2-1	TRBV6-1	TGTGCCAGCAGTGAGAGGGGGGATCTCTCCTACAATGAGCAGTTCTTC	CASSERGDLSYNEQFF
TRBD1	TRBJ1-4	TRBV6-1	TGTGCCAGCAGTGTCGACAGGGGTGAGAGTGAAAAACTGTTTTTT	CASSVDRGESEKLFF
-	TRBJ1-2	TRBV18	TGTGCCAGCTCACAGCAGGGTGACTATGGCTACACCTTC	CASSQQGDYGYTF
TRBD1	TRBJ2-2	TRBV4-3	TGCGCCAGCAGCTCCCCACCCCAGGGGGCAGCAACCGGGGAGCTGTTTTTT	CASSSPPQGAATGELFF
TRBD2	TRBJ2-2	TRBV5-1	TGCGCCAGCAGACCCGGGACTATGCAGACCGGGGAGCTGTTTTTT	CASRPGTMQTGELFF
-	TRBJ2-5	TRBV7-9	TGTGCCAGCACCTTGGAAGAGACCCAGTACTTC	CASTLEETQYF
TRBD1	TRBJ1-5	TRBV5-8	TGTGCCAGCAGCTACGGGACAGGGAGGAATCAGCCCCAGCATTTT	CASSYGTGRNQPQHF